These 11 T cell receptor beta chains were sequenced from one sample in a study of low-dose radiotherapy and immunotherapy resistance in tumors. With TRAV- and TRBV-specific primers, first-strand cDNA was made, covering the alpha and beta chains. For amplifying TCRs, the PCR ran for around 20 cycles with Phusion, which was used together with a constant-region primer and the adapter on the V primers. MiXCR, run by TCRdb on the reads, gives a single entry per CDR3 protein. The sample yields roughly 100,000 distinct CDR3 sequences, 20% to 25% seen once. Described time point: after trial treatment. Treatment given: LDRT plus nivolumab, ipilimumab, low-dose cyclophosphamide and aspirin (RACIN trial). This material consisted of PBMCs, taken after low-dose radiotherapy plus immunotherapy. The receptor source for this set is a female donor with ovarian cancer.

The rearrangement uses TRBV12-3 or TRBV12-4 and TRBJ1-5; the D is unclear. The germline V and J ends were trimmed by 7 bases and 4 bases, with 11 bases remaining between them. The CDR3 has 13 amino acids. The CDR3 DNA reads TGTGCCAGCAAAGGTGCAGTTAATCAGCCCCAGCATTTT. Translation gives CASKGAVNQPQHF.

This clonotype occurred many times. The CDR3 here is CASSTGQGDTGELFF. As DNA, the CDR3 is TGCGCCAGCAGCACAGGACAGGGCGACACCGGGGAGCTGTTTTTT. The rearrangement joins TRBV5-1 to TRBJ2-2, with 8 bases aligning to TRBD1. Germline V CDR1 and CDR2: SGHRS, YFSETQ. With V trimmed by 4 bases and J by 3 bases, 5 bases remained unmatched. This CDR3 comprises 15 residues.

This clonotype was recorded many times. J is TRBJ2-7 and V is TRBV7-9; D might be TRBD1 (5 bases). Trimming took 5 bases from V and 0 from J, leaving 11 bases between them. Germline-derived CDR1 and CDR2 are SEHNR and FQNEAQ (reference sequence). The CDR3 loop spans 14 amino acids. DNA of the CDR3: TGTGCCAGCAGCCCAGACAGACTCTCCTACGAGCAGTACTTC. It encodes CASSPDRLSYEQYF.

In this sample, this clonotype turned up many times. The chain employs TRBV29-1 and TRBJ2-1, with D perhaps matching TRBD2 (6 bases). Germline lookup yields CDR1 SQVTM and CDR2 ANQGSEA. The CDR3 has 13 amino acids. The CDR3 nucleotides are TGCATCCCCGAGGGGACTGATAATAATGAGCAGTTCTTC. Encoded protein: CIPEGTDNNEQFF.

CDR3 in amino acids: CASSLYRGNTEAFF. In nucleotides, the CDR3 is TGCGCCAGCAGCTTGTATAGGGGAAACACTGAAGCTTTCTTT. V usage is TRBV5-1 and J usage is TRBJ1-1; maybe TRBD1 (5 bases). The CDR3 spans 14 residues. V shed 1 base and J shed 2 bases, with 9 bases lying between them. Per the germline V gene, CDR1 is SGHRS and CDR2 is YFSETQ.

J is TRBJ1-5 and V is TRBV25-1; 10 nucleotides match TRBD1. Germline V gene sequence: CDR1 MGHDK, CDR2 SYGVNS. The CDR3 is 15 amino acids. The V segment lost 4 bases and the J segment 3 bases; nucleotides outside the gene matches: 3. This chain's CDR3 is CASSGDRGNNQPQHF. The CDR3 bases are TGTGCCAGCAGTGGGGACAGGGGAAACAATCAGCCCCAGCATTTT.

This clonotype was seen at least ten times. The chain carries TRBV7-3 and TRBJ2-1; TRBD2 matches at 7 bases. Germline assignment: CDR1 SGHTA and CDR2 FQGTGA. CDR3 length: 16 amino acids. V gave up 5 bases and J gave up 8 bases; unmatched junction bases: 15. For the CDR3, the DNA is TGTGCCAGCAGCACCCCCCGGGACTCCGGGGGGTATGAGCAGTTCTTC. Translated: CASSTPRDSGGYEQFF.

V gene TRBV6-5 combines with J gene TRBJ1-4; maybe TRBD1 (5 bases). Germline CDR1 is MNHEY and CDR2 is SVGAGI. There are 17 residues in the CDR3. V dropped 6 bases and J dropped 0 bases, with 17 bases sitting between them. CDR3 in amino acids: CASSHQVRGATNEKLFF. The CDR3 DNA is TGTGCCAGCAGCCATCAGGTTAGGGGAGCAACTAATGAAAAACTGTTTTTT.

This clonotype showed up many times. The V gene is TRBV7-2, the J gene TRBJ2-2, with D maybe TRBD2 (5 bases). Germline loops: CDR1 SGHTA, CDR2 FQGNSA. Trimming stripped 5 bases from V and 6 bases from J, with 13 bases between. CDR3 length: 14 residues. In DNA, the CDR3 is TGTGCCAGCAGCCCGGACTCTGCGGCCGGGGAGCTGTTTTTT. It specifies CASSPDSAAGELFF.

This clonotype was recorded many times. This chain links TRBV7-2 with TRBJ2-3; 7 positions agree with TRBD2. Looked up from germline, CDR1 is SGHTA and CDR2 is FQGNSA. There are 16 residues in the CDR3. The ends lost 4 bases at V and 4 bases at J; junction bases unmatched: 11. The CDR3 loop is CASSSIVGGGADTQYF. The CDR3, as DNA: TGTGCCAGCAGCTCAATCGTGGGGGGGGGGGCAGATACGCAGTATTTT. Together with reference TRBV7-2 and TRBJ2-3, the CDR3 gives the full variable domain: GAGVSQSPSNKVTEKGKDVELRCDPISGHTALYWYRQSLGQGLEFLIYFQGNSAPDKSGLPSDRFSAERTGGSVSTLTIQRTQQEDSAVYLCASSSIVGGGADTQYFGPGTRLTVL.

The rearrangement links TRBV12-3 or TRBV12-4 to TRBJ2-1; TRBD1 matches 7 bases. With V trimmed by 5 bases and J by 10 bases, 20 bases remained unmatched. This CDR3 is built from 17 residues. CDR3 bases: TGTGCCAGCAGTCTCCTCCGGGCCCACCGAGGGGGCAAGGAGCAGTTCTTC. Translating gives CASSLLRAHRGGKEQFF.